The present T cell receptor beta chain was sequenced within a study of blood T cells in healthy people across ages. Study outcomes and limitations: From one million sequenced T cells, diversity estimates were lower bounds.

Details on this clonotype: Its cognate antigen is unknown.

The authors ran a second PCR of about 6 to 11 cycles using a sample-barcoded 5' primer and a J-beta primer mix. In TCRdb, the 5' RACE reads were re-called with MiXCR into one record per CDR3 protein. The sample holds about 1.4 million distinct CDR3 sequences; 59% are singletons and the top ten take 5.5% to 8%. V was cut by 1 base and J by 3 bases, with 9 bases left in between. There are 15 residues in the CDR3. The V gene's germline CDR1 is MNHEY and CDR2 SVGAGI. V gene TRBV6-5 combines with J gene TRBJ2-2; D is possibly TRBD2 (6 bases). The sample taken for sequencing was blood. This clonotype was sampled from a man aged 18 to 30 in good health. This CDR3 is CASSYWGEDTGELFF. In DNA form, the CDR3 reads TGTGCCAGCAGTTACTGGGGGGAAGACACCGGGGAGCTGTTTTTT.